Listed below are T cell receptor beta chains from one sample, sequenced in a study of T cell repertoires in cytomegalovirus infection. Their cognate antigens are unknown. A single record per CDR3 protein comes from TCRdb applying MiXCR to the reads. The sample records 700,000 to 900,000 distinct CDR3 sequences, 29% being singletons. This material consisted of cultured CD8+ T cells from PBMCs, taken from culture after CMV antigen stimulation. Source of these receptors: a human donor in good health (CMV status not recorded). Some clones in this sample may be carry-over from other donors' samples. CDR3s include the opening cysteine and the closing phenylalanine or tryptophan. The D gene is left open where the match is weak. Clone sizes are given selectively: once, few, many, or a class where the clone is expanded.

v_gene	j_gene	d_gene	abundance	CDR3nt	CDR3aa
TRBV5-8	TRBJ2-3	TRBD1	-	TGTGCCAGCAGCTGGGACTGGACAGGGGGGGACACAGATACGCAGTATTTT	CASSWDWTGGDTDTQYF
TRBV2	TRBJ2-2	-	-	TGTGCCAGCGGAGTTCCTTTTTCGAACACCGGGGAGCTGTTTTTT	CASGVPFSNTGELFF
TRBV6-6	TRBJ1-2	TRBD1	-	TGTGCCAGCAGTTACCCCACGACCGGGACAGGGAGTATGAGGGACTATGGCTACACCTTC	CASSYPTTGTGSMRDYGYTF
TRBV7-2	TRBJ2-2	-	many	TGTGCCAGCAGCTACGCAGCGAACACCGGGGAGCTGTTTTTT	CASSYAANTGELFF
TRBV4-1	TRBJ2-1	TRBD1	-	TGCGCCAGCAGCCAACCGGGACAGGGGTACAATGAGCAGTTCTTC	CASSQPGQGYNEQFF
TRBV6-2/TRBV6-3	TRBJ1-2	-	-	TGTGCCAGCAGTTACTCCAGGGGTTTGGGCTATGGCTACACCTTC	CASSYSRGLGYGYTF
TRBV28	TRBJ1-1	TRBD1	-	TGTGCCACCGGGTTGTGGACAGGGGGGACTGAAGCTTTCTTT	CATGLWTGGTEAFF
TRBV7-6	TRBJ2-3	TRBD1	many	TGTGCCAGCAGCTTAGCGGGGACAGGGAGCACAGATACGCAGTATTTT	CASSLAGTGSTDTQYF
TRBV27	TRBJ2-7	-	once	TGTGCCAGCAGTTTCGGAGGGGCCCTCTACGAGCAGTACTTC	CASSFGGALYEQYF
TRBV7-9	TRBJ2-1	-	few	TGTGCCAGCAGCTTAACTTCAGACTACAATGAGCAGTTCTTC	CASSLTSDYNEQFF
TRBV7-2	TRBJ1-2	-	few	TGTGCCAGCAGCTTGGATGTTACGGGACGATTAATGGATGGCTACACCTTC	CASSLDVTGRLMDGYTF
TRBV7-9	TRBJ1-5	-	-	TGTGCCAGCAAAGGGTCAGTTGATCAGCCCCAGCATTTT	CASKGSVDQPQHF
TRBV7-8	TRBJ2-5	TRBD2	few	TGTGCCAGCAGCCTAGGTAGCGGGGGAGCGCTCTGGACCCAGTACTTC	CASSLGSGGALWTQYF
TRBV27	TRBJ2-6	TRBD1	-	TGTGCCAGCAGTTTGAGACAGGGTTCTGGGGCCAACGTCCTGACTTTC	CASSLRQGSGANVLTF
TRBV7-3	TRBJ1-1	-	many	TGTGCCAGCAGCTTAAGTGGACAAATTAACACTGAAGCTTTCTTT	CASSLSGQINTEAFF
TRBV6-2/TRBV6-3	TRBJ2-3	-	few	TGTGCCAGCAGTTCTAACAGGAGGACGAAGTCAGATACGCAGTATTTT	CASSSNRRTKSDTQYF
TRBV7-2	TRBJ2-3	TRBD1	-	TGTGCCAGCAGCTTGACAGGGGGCACCCCCACAGATACGCAGTATTTT	CASSLTGGTPTDTQYF
TRBV6-6	TRBJ2-3	-	-	TGTGCCAGCAGTACGTCCGGGGCCACAGATACGCAGTATTTT	CASSTSGATDTQYF
TRBV19	TRBJ2-5	-	-	TGTGCCAGTAGTATGGGCGAGGGAACCCCCCGAGAGACCCAGTACTTC	CASSMGEGTPRETQYF
TRBV27	TRBJ1-1	TRBD1	many	TGTGCCAGCAGTTCTGACAGGGGACTGAACACTGAAGCTTTCTTT	CASSSDRGLNTEAFF
TRBV7-4	TRBJ1-2	-	-	TGTGCCAGCAGGCCTGAACAGGGTTACTATGGCTACACCTTC	CASRPEQGYYGYTF
TRBV6-1	TRBJ1-5	TRBD1	-	TGTGCCAGCAGTGCGACGGGACAGGGATATGATCAGCCCCAGCATTTT	CASSATGQGYDQPQHF
TRBV7-2	TRBJ2-7	-	many	TGTGCCAGCAGCTTAGAGGCAGGGAGAGACTACGAGCAGTACTTC	CASSLEAGRDYEQYF
TRBV2	TRBJ2-1	TRBD2	-	TGTGCCAGCAGGGTGGGACTAGCGGACGATGAGCAGTTCTTC	CASRVGLADDEQFF
TRBV20-1	TRBJ2-1	TRBD2	-	TGCAGTACTCACACGGGAGGGACTGACTACAATGAGCAGTTCTTC	CSTHTGGTDYNEQFF
TRBV12-3/TRBV12-4	TRBJ1-1	-	few	TGTGCCAGCAGTTTTATGGCCACCGTGAACACTGAAGCTTTCTTT	CASSFMATVNTEAFF
TRBV19	TRBJ2-7	-	-	TGTGCCAGTAGTATGGCGGGGAGCCCCTACGAGCAGTACTTC	CASSMAGSPYEQYF
TRBV7-6	TRBJ1-2	-	-	TGTGCCAGCAGCTGGGTGGGACGGTCTGGGTATGGCTACACCTTC	CASSWVGRSGYGYTF
TRBV7-7	TRBJ2-2	-	few	TGTGCTAGCAGCTTGGAGGTATCCGGGGAGCTGTTTTTT	CASSLEVSGELFF
TRBV14	TRBJ2-1	TRBD2	few	TGTGCCAGCAGCCAAGGGACTAGCGGGGGGAGCTCCTACAATGAGCAGTTCTTC	CASSQGTSGGSSYNEQFF
TRBV6-8	TRBJ2-2	-	-	TGTGCCAGCAGTTACAACAGGGCGAACACCGGGGAGCTGTTTTTT	CASSYNRANTGELFF
TRBV6-5	TRBJ2-7	-	few	TGTGCCAGCAGCTCTGGGGGGGGGGCCTTGGGAGAGCAGTACTTC	CASSSGGGALGEQYF
TRBV20-1	TRBJ2-1	TRBD2	few	TGCAGTGCTAGAGTGCTACCGCAACTAGCGGGGGGGGCGTATGAGCAGTTCTTC	CSARVLPQLAGGAYEQFF
TRBV4-2	TRBJ2-3	-	-	TGTGCCAGCAGCCCTCGGACACTCCGCACAGATACGCAGTATTTT	CASSPRTLRTDTQYF
TRBV7-9	TRBJ2-5	TRBD1	-	TGTGCCAGCTTACTCCGGCGGGGGACAGGGATTTTCCAAGAGACCCAGTACTTC	CASLLRRGTGIFQETQYF
TRBV7-2	TRBJ1-2	-	few	TGTGCCAGCAGCCCCACAGGGAACGACTATGGCTACACCTTC	CASSPTGNDYGYTF
TRBV12-5	TRBJ2-1	TRBD1	few	TGTGCTAGTGGCCCGGACAGGGGGCTTAATGAGCAGTTCTTC	CASGPDRGLNEQFF
TRBV7-9	TRBJ2-1	-	once	TGTGCCAGCAGTCCGGATTCCAACCCAATCTTC	CASSPDSNPIF